This TCR beta chain came from a study of T cells in Graves' hyperthyroidism and ophthalmopathy. Study in general: Before any treatment, at initial diagnosis, peripheral blood was collected.

This clonotype was recorded a few times. Antigen: not known. Study-wide results and limits: Stable hyperthyroidism and ophthalmopathy were separated using 13 V-J signatures. It was a median around 6 months before onset that the model predicted ophthalmopathy. Most clonotypes expanded in thyroid above 0.001 were likewise present in blood.

The V gene end was trimmed by 3 bases and the J gene end by 9 bases; junction bases not matched to a gene: 3. The germline V gene has CDR1 MGHRA and CDR2 YSYEKL. The CDR3 sequence is 14 residues long. TCR beta CDR3 sequences were amplified from RNA transcripts. Using the HTBI primer set, a first-round RT-PCR was run on the TCR CDR3. TCRdb ran MiXCR on the multiplex PCR reads and lists one entry per CDR3 protein. The top ten clones hold approximately 10% of a sample with hundreds of thousands of distinct CDR3 sequences, roughly 37% of them seen once. The V gene is TRBV4-1, the J gene TRBJ1-6, with 9 nucleotides matching TRBD1. The sequenced sample consisted of blood. The clonotype was recovered from a man aged 18 to 29 with Graves' hyperthyroidism. CDR3 sequence: CASSHTGGPSPLHF. The CDR3 DNA is TGCGCCAGCAGCCATACAGGGGGCCCTTCACCCCTCCACTTT.